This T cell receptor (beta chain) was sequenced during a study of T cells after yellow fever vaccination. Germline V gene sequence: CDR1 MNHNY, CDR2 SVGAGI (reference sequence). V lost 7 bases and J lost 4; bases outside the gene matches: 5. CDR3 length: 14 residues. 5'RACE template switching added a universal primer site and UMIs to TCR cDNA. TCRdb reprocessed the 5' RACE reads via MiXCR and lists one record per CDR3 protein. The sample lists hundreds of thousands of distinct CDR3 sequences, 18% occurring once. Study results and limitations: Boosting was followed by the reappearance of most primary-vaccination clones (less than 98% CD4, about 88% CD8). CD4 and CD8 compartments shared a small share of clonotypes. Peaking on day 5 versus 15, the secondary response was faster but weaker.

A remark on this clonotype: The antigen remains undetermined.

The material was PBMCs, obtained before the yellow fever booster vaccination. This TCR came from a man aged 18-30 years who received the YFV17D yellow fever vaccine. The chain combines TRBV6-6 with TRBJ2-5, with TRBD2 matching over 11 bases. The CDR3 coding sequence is TGTGCCAGCATATTAGCGGGGGGGAGAGAGACCCAGTACTTC. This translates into CASILAGGRETQYF.